This T cell receptor (beta chain) was obtained from a study of blood T cell repertoires in COVID-19. The overall study: Collection of acute and convalescent COVID-19 samples took place in the United States, Italy and Spain.

In the source study's methods: Reference gene primer amplification gave estimated nucleated cell counts. Clones were sequenced by immunoSEQ multiplex PCR, and TCRdb holds only the in-frame ones, with some missing. Clone size and the V and J calls come from that table; the DNA yielded D and trimming. Found here are about 330,000 clones, 65% to 90% of them singletons; the top ten hold roughly a tenth. Recovered Cohort 3 donors showed two negative PCRs, clearance, or symptom resolution. This CDR3 has 12 residues. Germline V gene data show CDR1 as MGHRA and CDR2 as YSYEKL. V gave up 0 bases and J gave up 7 bases, with 7 bases separating them.

Sequenced: PBMCs or T cells enriched from blood (not recorded which). The chain is built from TRBV4-1 and TRBJ2-7; unclear D gene. The TCR comes from a young woman who had recovered from COVID-19. CDR3 sequence reads: CASSQEFGEQYF. DNA of the CDR3: TGCGCCAGCAGCCAAGAATTCGGGGAGCAGTACTTC.